This T cell receptor (beta chain) appears in the sequencing data of a study of cytomegalovirus exposure and HLA in healthy donors. Looked up from germline, CDR1 is MNHEY and CDR2 is SVGAGI. This CDR3 comprises 12 residues. Trimming shortened V by 7 bases and J by 7 bases, and 14 bases separated the two germline ends. Primers: 60 Vbeta forward and 13 Jbeta reverse. Profiled with immunoSEQ multiplex PCR; TCRdb holds only in-frame clones, not every one. This table has more than 130,000 clones, roughly 80% appearing once. The sample comprised PBMCs. The rearrangement uses TRBV6-5 and TRBJ2-7; perhaps TRBD2 as D (6 bases). This receptor was taken from a man aged 35 to 55 in good health and CMV-seropositive. Written as DNA, the CDR3 is TGTGCCAGCAACCGCATGGAGGGTGAGCAGTACTTC. Translation gives CASNRMEGEQYF.